This section outlines one T cell receptor beta chain sequence together with its context. The record originates from a study of blood T cell repertoires in COVID-19. Assay: immunoSEQ multiplex PCR; the TCRdb copy retains only in-frame clones and omits some. The data hold some 200,000 clones, with over 75% observed a single time. This CDR3 comprises 12 residues. Germline V lookup: CDR1 KGHDR, CDR2 SFDVKD. V lost 3 bases and J 5 bases, leaving 6 bases between the germline ends. Recruitment covered 25 or so US areas and drew participants whose ages spanned roughly 18 to 100 years. Donors in Cohort 3 who had recovered were those with two negative PCRs, healthcare professional clearance, or resolution of their symptoms.

This sequence joins TRBV24-1 and TRBJ2-5; D is unresolved. Source material: PBMCs or T cells enriched from blood (not recorded which). This sequence was found in a man aged 40-49 years who had recovered from COVID-19. This CDR3 reads CATSDTTETQYF. The CDR3 DNA follows: TGTGCCACCAGTGATACTACCGAGACCCAGTACTTC.